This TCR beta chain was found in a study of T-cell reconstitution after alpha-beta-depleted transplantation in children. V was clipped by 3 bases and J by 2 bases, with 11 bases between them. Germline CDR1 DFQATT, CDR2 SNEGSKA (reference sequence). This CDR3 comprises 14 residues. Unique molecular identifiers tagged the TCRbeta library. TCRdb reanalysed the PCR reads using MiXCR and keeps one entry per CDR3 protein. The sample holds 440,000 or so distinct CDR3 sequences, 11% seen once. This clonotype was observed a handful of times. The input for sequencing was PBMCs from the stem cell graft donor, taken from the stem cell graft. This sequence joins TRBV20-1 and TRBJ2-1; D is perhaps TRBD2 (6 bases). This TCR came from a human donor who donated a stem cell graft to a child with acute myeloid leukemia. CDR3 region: CSAREGSTYNEQFF. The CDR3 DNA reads TGCAGTGCTAGGGAGGGGAGCACCTACAATGAGCAGTTCTTC.